A selection of T cell receptor beta chains follows, all from one sample in a study of blood T cells in healthy people across ages. MiXCR was run by TCRdb on the 5' RACE reads, yielding one entry per CDR3 protein. The repertoire includes under 2,000,000 distinct CDR3 sequences, 49% of them detected once, and more than 2% sits in the top ten. Specimen: blood. The receptors originated from a middle-aged woman in good health. Both conserved end residues are part of each CDR3. D genes are given only for firm matches. Rows give clone size only sometimes, using once, few, many, or a class for an expanded clone.

CASSADRYTGELFF	TGTGCCAGTAGCGCGGACAGATACACCGGGGAGCTGTTTTTT	14	NA	TRBV7-2	NA	TRBJ2-2
CASSPRAGGWQETQYF	TGTGCCAGCAGCCCAAGGGCAGGGGGTTGGCAAGAGACCCAGTACTTC	16	TRBD1	TRBV7-2	NA	TRBJ2-5
CASSQGRGGFYEQYF	TGCGCCAGCAGCCAAGGGCGGGGGGGGTTCTACGAGCAGTACTTC	15	TRBD2	TRBV4-1	few	TRBJ2-7
CASSESGLLKNIQYF	TGCGCCAGCAGTGAGTCGGGACTGCTCAAAAACATTCAGTACTTC	15	NA	TRBV10-2	few	TRBJ2-4
CATWTGMSGEQYF	TGTGCCACTTGGACAGGGATGAGTGGGGAGCAGTACTTC	13	TRBD1	TRBV6-1	few	TRBJ2-7
CASSSRVPPYEQYF	TGTGCCAGCAGCTCCAGGGTACCCCCCTACGAGCAGTACTTC	14	NA	TRBV13	few	TRBJ2-7
CASSVAGTVSDTQYF	TGTGCCAGCAGCGTAGCTGGGACAGTCTCAGATACGCAGTATTTT	15	TRBD1	TRBV9	NA	TRBJ2-3
CASSQGGASGGHGETQYF	TGTGCCAGCAGCCAAGGAGGGGCTAGCGGGGGTCATGGAGAGACCCAGTACTTC	18	TRBD2	TRBV4-2	few	TRBJ2-5
CASSANWGSPQTQYF	TGTGCCAGCAGCGCGAACTGGGGGTCTCCCCAGACCCAGTACTTC	15	NA	TRBV5-1	NA	TRBJ2-5
CASSQSRDRVGQPQHF	TGTGCCAGCAGTCAGTCCCGGGACAGGGTTGGACAGCCCCAGCATTTT	16	TRBD1	TRBV12-3/TRBV12-4	NA	TRBJ1-5